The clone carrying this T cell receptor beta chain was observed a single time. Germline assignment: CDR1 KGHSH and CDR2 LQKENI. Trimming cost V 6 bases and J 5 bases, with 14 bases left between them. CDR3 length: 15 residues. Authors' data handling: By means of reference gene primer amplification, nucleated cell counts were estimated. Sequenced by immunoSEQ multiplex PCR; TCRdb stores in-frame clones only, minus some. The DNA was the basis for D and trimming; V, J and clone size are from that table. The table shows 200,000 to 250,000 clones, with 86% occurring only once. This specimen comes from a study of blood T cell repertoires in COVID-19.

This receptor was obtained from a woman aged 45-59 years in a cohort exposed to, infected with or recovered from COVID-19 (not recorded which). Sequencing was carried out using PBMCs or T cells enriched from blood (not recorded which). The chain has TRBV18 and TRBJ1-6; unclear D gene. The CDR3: CASSTRSPHNSPLHF. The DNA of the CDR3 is TGTGCCAGCTCGACACGGTCTCCCCATAATTCACCCCTCCACTTT.